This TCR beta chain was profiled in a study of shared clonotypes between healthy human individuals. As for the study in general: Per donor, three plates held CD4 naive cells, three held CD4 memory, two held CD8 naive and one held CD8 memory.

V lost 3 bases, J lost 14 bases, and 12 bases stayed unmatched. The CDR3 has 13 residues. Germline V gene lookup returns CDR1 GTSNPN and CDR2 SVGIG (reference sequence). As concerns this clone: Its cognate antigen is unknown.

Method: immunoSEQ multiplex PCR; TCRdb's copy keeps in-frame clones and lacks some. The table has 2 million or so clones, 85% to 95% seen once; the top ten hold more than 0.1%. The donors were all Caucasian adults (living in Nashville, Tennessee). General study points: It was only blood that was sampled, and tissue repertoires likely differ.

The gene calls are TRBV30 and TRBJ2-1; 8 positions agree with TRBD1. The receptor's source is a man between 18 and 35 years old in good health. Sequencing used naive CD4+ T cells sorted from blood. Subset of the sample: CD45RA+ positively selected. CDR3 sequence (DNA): TGTGCCTGGAGCGAAAACGGACAGGGTGTAGAGTTCTTC. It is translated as CAWSENGQGVEFF. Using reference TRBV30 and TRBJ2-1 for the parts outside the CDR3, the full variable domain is SQTIHQWPATLVQPVGSPLSLECTVEGTSNPNLYWYRQAAGRGLQLLFYSVGIGQISSEVPQNLSASRPQDRQFILSSKKLLLSDSGFYLCAWSENGQGVEFFGPGTRLTVL.